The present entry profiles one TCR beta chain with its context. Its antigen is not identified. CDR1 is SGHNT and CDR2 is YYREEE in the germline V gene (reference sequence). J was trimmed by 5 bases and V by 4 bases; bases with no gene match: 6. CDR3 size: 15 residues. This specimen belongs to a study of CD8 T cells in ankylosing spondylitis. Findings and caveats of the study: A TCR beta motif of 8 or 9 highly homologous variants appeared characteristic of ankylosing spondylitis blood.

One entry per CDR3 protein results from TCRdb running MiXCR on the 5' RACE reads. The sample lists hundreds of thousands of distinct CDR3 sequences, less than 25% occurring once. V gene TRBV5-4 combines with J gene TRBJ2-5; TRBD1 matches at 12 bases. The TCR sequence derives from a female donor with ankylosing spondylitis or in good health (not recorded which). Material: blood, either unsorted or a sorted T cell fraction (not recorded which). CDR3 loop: CASSIGTGGYETQYF. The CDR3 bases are TGTGCCAGCAGCATAGGGACAGGGGGCTATGAGACCCAGTACTTC.